This is a list of T cell receptor beta chains from one sample in a study of cytomegalovirus exposure and HLA in healthy donors. The protocol was immunoSEQ multiplex PCR, while the TCRdb copy is restricted to in-frame clones and leaves out a portion. The sample has about 120,000 clones, around 77% seen once. Source material: PBMCs. The receptors stem from a man between 18 and 35 years old in good health and CMV-seropositive. The CDR3 runs from the conserved cysteine through the conserved F or W. The D gene is left open where the match is weak. Clone size is stated in some rows and not others, as once, few, many or a class when expanded.

clone_size | cdr3_length | j_call | v_call | d_call | cdr3_aa | cdr3_nt
- | 16 | TRBJ1-5 | TRBV2 | - | CASRDTRGSRNQPQHF | TGTGCCAGCAGGGACACCCGGGGGTCGCGGAATCAGCCCCAGCATTTT
once | 13 | TRBJ1-1 | TRBV7-9 | - | CASSLGHRSEAFF | TGTGCCAGCAGCTTAGGACACCGAAGTGAAGCTTTCTTT
- | 12 | TRBJ1-1 | TRBV5-6 | TRBD1 | CASSFNRGEAFF | TGTGCCAGCAGCTTTAACAGGGGCGAAGCTTTCTTT
- | 15 | TRBJ1-1 | TRBV19 | - | CASSLGGQTNTEAFF | TGTGCCAGTAGTTTGGGAGGTCAGACGAACACTGAAGCTTTCTTT
- | 16 | TRBJ2-5 | TRBV7-8 | TRBD2 | CASSLEVAGGRETQYF | TGTGCCAGCAGCTTAGAGGTAGCGGGGGGTCGAGAGACCCAGTACTTC
- | 14 | TRBJ1-2 | TRBV30 | - | CAWSVNLSGRGYTF | TGTGCCTGGAGTGTAAATTTATCGGGTCGGGGCTACACCTTC
- | 19 | TRBJ2-6 | TRBV27 | TRBD1 | CASSASPTGFSPGANVLTF | TGTGCCAGCAGTGCCTCCCCGACAGGGTTTAGCCCTGGGGCCAACGTCCTGACTTTC
- | 16 | TRBJ2-7 | TRBV4-2 | - | CASSQERDWSSYEQYF | TGTGCCAGCAGCCAAGAGAGGGACTGGTCGTCCTACGAGCAGTACTTC
- | 14 | TRBJ1-2 | TRBV27 | - | CASSFRGLNYGYTF | TGTGCCAGCAGTTTTCGGGGTTTGAACTATGGCTACACCTTC
- | 15 | TRBJ2-7 | TRBV18 | TRBD1 | CASSGRQGATYEQYF | TGTGCCAGCTCCGGCCGACAGGGGGCCACCTACGAGCAGTACTTC
- | 12 | TRBJ1-2 | TRBV6-5 | TRBD1 | CASTETGKGYTF | TGTGCCAGCACTGAGACAGGGAAAGGCTACACCTTC
- | 14 | TRBJ1-2 | TRBV14 | - | CASSQGSLRDGYTF | TGTGCCAGCAGCCAAGGATCCCTACGGGATGGCTACACCTTC
few | 14 | TRBJ2-5 | TRBV6-1 | - | CATNDRSLQETQYF | TGTGCCACCAACGACAGGTCCCTCCAAGAGACCCAGTACTTC
- | 14 | TRBJ1-1 | TRBV12-5 | - | CASGPDSLNTEAFF | TGTGCTAGTGGCCCCGACAGCTTGAACACTGAAGCTTTCTTT
- | 19 | TRBJ1-5 | TRBV12-5 | TRBD1 | CASGLVPDRGFVGNQPQHF | TGTGCTAGTGGTTTGGTACCGGACAGGGGTTTCGTGGGCAATCAGCCCCAGCATTTT
few | 14 | TRBJ1-5 | TRBV19 | - | CASSIRQNNQPQHF | TGTGCCAGTAGTATCCGACAGAACAATCAGCCCCAGCATTTT
- | 13 | TRBJ1-2 | TRBV11-2 | - | CASSPRREGGYTF | TGTGCCAGCAGCCCCCGGCGGGAGGGCGGCTACACCTTC
- | 17 | TRBJ1-1 | TRBV9 | TRBD1 | CASSVDPATGSDTEAFF | TGTGCCAGCAGCGTAGACCCCGCGACAGGGTCGGACACTGAAGCTTTCTTT
few | 15 | TRBJ2-7 | TRBV6-5 | TRBD2 | CASSSSGRAYNEQYF | TGTGCCAGCAGTTCTAGCGGGAGGGCCTATAACGAGCAGTACTTC
- | 14 | TRBJ2-7 | TRBV28 | - | CASGSDRPPYEQYF | TGTGCCAGCGGCTCTGACAGGCCCCCCTACGAGCAGTACTTC
- | 15 | TRBJ2-7 | TRBV11-2 | - | CASSWTGTEGYEQYF | TGTGCCAGCAGCTGGACCGGGACGGAGGGATACGAGCAGTACTTC
- | 17 | TRBJ1-1 | TRBV4-1 | TRBD1 | CASSQHIGQGKNTEAFF | TGCGCCAGCAGCCAACACATCGGACAGGGCAAGAACACTGAAGCTTTCTTT
- | 15 | TRBJ1-5 | TRBV5-1 | - | CASSLEGVIDQPQHF | TGCGCCAGCAGCTTGGAAGGAGTCATCGACCAGCCCCAGCATTTT
- | 16 | TRBJ2-7 | TRBV11-1 | TRBD1 | CASSFAGTGGKYEQYF | TGTGCCAGCAGCTTCGCCGGGACAGGGGGCAAATACGAGCAGTACTTC
- | 11 | TRBJ1-1 | TRBV6-6 | - | CASSTVIEAFF | TGTGCCAGCAGTACGGTGATTGAAGCTTTCTTT
- | 19 | TRBJ2-6 | TRBV30 | - | CAWSGGTAGGLSGANVLTF | TGTGCCTGGAGTGGCGGGACAGCAGGAGGCCTCTCTGGGGCCAACGTCCTGACTTTC
- | 14 | TRBJ2-2 | TRBV6-4 | - | CATSRTIGTGELFF | TGTGCCACTTCAAGGACTATTGGTACCGGGGAGCTGTTTTTT
- | 15 | TRBJ1-1 | TRBV7-9 | TRBD1 | CASSLVDRVNTEAFF | TGTGCCAGCAGCTTAGTTGACAGGGTGAACACTGAAGCTTTCTTT
once | 14 | TRBJ2-7 | TRBV2 | - | CASRNTGSSYEQYF | TGTGCCAGCAGAAACACCGGGTCCTCCTACGAGCAGTACTTC
- | 16 | TRBJ1-4 | TRBV4-1 | TRBD1 | CASSQGQGLTNEKLFF | TGCGCCAGCAGCCAGGGACAGGGTTTGACTAATGAAAAACTGTTTTTT
- | 15 | TRBJ2-3 | TRBV4-1 | - | CASSRPGHTTDTQYF | TGCGCCAGCAGTCGACCGGGACACACCACAGATACGCAGTATTTT
few | 15 | TRBJ1-2 | TRBV11-2 | - | CASSPYREVSYGYTF | TGTGCCAGCAGCCCGTACAGGGAAGTTAGCTATGGCTACACCTTC
few | 15 | TRBJ2-2 | TRBV28 | - | CASTLLAANTGELFF | TGTGCCAGCACTCTATTAGCTGCGAACACCGGGGAGCTGTTTTTT
- | 11 | TRBJ2-5 | TRBV7-9 | - | CAILPLRTQYF | TGTGCCATTCTCCCCCTTAGGACCCAGTACTTC
- | 14 | TRBJ1-1 | TRBV6-5 | TRBD1 | CASRQQGVGTEAFF | TGTGCCAGCAGACAACAGGGGGTGGGGACTGAAGCTTTCTTT
- | 16 | TRBJ1-4 | TRBV6-1 | TRBD1 | CASSEERGLANEKLFF | TGTGCCAGCAGTGAAGAAAGGGGGCTGGCTAATGAAAAACTGTTTTTT
- | 13 | TRBJ2-7 | TRBV5-4 | TRBD1 | CASKDRGEREQYF | TGTGCCAGCAAGGACAGGGGTGAACGCGAGCAGTACTTC
once | 17 | TRBJ1-4 | TRBV7-9 | TRBD1 | CASSSDRAQELREKLFF | TGTGCCAGCAGCTCGGACAGGGCACAAGAGCTCCGTGAAAAACTGTTTTTT
- | 12 | TRBJ1-2 | TRBV6-5 | - | CASSDRNYGYTF | TGTGCCAGCAGCGACAGAAACTATGGCTACACCTTC
- | 12 | TRBJ1-2 | TRBV13 | - | CASSLGTFGYTF | TGTGCCAGCAGCTTGGGCACGTTTGGCTACACCTTC
- | 15 | TRBJ2-7 | TRBV28 | TRBD1 | CASPKGRDSSYEQYF | TGTGCCAGCCCCAAGGGACGGGACAGCTCCTACGAGCAGTACTTC
few | 17 | TRBJ2-3 | TRBV4-2 | - | CASSPTDSGPITDTQYF | TGTGCCAGCAGCCCCACCGATAGCGGTCCTATCACAGATACGCAGTATTTT
- | 14 | TRBJ1-1 | TRBV29-1 | - | CSGSDRTENTEAFF | TGCAGCGGCAGCGACAGGACGGAGAACACTGAAGCTTTCTTT
- | 15 | TRBJ2-7 | TRBV7-9 | - | CASSPSERVIYEQYF | TGTGCCAGCAGCCCCAGTGAGAGGGTAATCTACGAGCAGTACTTC
- | 15 | TRBJ2-7 | TRBV4-2 | TRBD1 | CASSQGGTGTYEQYF | TGTGCCAGCAGCCAAGGGGGGACAGGGACTTACGAGCAGTACTTC
- | 15 | TRBJ1-1 | TRBV10-3 | TRBD1 | CAISEDRGSRTEAFF | TGTGCCATCAGTGAGGACAGGGGCAGTCGGACTGAAGCTTTCTTT
- | 16 | TRBJ1-1 | TRBV5-1 | TRBD1 | CASSQGTGEWDTEAFF | TGCGCCAGCAGCCAGGGGACAGGGGAGTGGGACACTGAAGCTTTCTTT
- | 12 | TRBJ1-3 | TRBV2 | - | CASSVEGNTIYF | TGTGCCAGCAGTGTTGAGGGAAACACCATATATTTT
- | 20 | TRBJ2-1 | TRBV2 | - | CASSELTLFEAANSYNEQFF | TGTGCCAGCAGTGAATTAACTTTATTTGAGGCAGCCAATTCCTACAATGAGCAGTTCTTC
- | 14 | TRBJ1-1 | TRBV19 | TRBD1 | CASSKGQGSAEAFF | TGTGCCAGTAGTAAGGGACAGGGTTCCGCTGAAGCTTTCTTT
- | 15 | TRBJ2-1 | TRBV15 | TRBD2 | CATSTRRGTYNEQFF | TGTGCCACCAGCACCCGGCGGGGGACCTACAATGAGCAGTTCTTC
- | 15 | TRBJ2-5 | TRBV7-9 | TRBD2 | CASSSSGHPQETQYF | TGTGCCAGCAGCTCTAGCGGACACCCCCAAGAGACCCAGTACTTC
- | 12 | TRBJ2-7 | TRBV30 | TRBD2 | CAWSLGGDEQYF | TGTGCCTGGAGTCTGGGGGGGGACGAGCAGTACTTC
- | 20 | TRBJ2-1 | TRBV19 | TRBD2 | CASSGKKAGEIPWKSNEQFF | TGTGCCAGTAGTGGAAAAAAAGCGGGAGAAATACCCTGGAAATCTAATGAGCAGTTCTTC
- | 16 | TRBJ2-1 | TRBV11-2 | TRBD2 | CASSLVHLAGTLEQFF | TGTGCCAGCAGCTTAGTTCACTTAGCGGGAACGCTTGAGCAGTTCTTC
once | 14 | TRBJ1-1 | TRBV4-1 | - | CASSRAGMNTEAFF | TGCGCCAGCAGCCGAGCAGGAATGAACACTGAAGCTTTCTTT